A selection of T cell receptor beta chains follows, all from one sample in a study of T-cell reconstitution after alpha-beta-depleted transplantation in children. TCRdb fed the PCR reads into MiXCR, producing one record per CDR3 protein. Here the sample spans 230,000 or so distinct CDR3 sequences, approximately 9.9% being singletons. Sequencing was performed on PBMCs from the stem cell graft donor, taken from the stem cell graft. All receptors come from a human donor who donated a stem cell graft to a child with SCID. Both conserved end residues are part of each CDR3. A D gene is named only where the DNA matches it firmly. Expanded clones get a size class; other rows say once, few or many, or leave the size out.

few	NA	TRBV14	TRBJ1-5	TGTGCCAGCAGCCAAAGGAATCAGCCCCAGCATTTT	CASSQRNQPQHF
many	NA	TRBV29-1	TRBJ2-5	TGCAGCGTTGAAGGGTGGGAAGACAAACCCTCCCAAGAGACCCAGTACTTC	CSVEGWEDKPSQETQYF
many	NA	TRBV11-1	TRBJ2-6	TGTGCCAGCAGCTCACTAGGAAACTCTGGGGCCAACGTCCTGACTTTC	CASSSLGNSGANVLTF
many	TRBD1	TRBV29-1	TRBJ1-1	TGCAGCGCCATGACAGGGAGGGCCACTGAAGCTTTCTTT	CSAMTGRATEAFF
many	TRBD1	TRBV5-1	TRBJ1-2	TGCGCCAGCAGTCTCGCGGGACAGGAGACCTTAGGGGGCTACACCTTC	CASSLAGQETLGGYTF
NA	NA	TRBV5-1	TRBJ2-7	TGCGCCAGCAGGCGCGCCTCCGGGACATACTACGAGCAGTACTTC	CASRRASGTYYEQYF
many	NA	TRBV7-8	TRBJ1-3	TGTGCCAGCAGCTTGGGGACCGTCGACTCTGGAAACACCATATATTTT	CASSLGTVDSGNTIYF
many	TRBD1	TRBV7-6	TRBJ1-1	TGTGCCAGCAGCTTAGCGCGGGGACAGGGGCACACTGAAGCTTTCTTT	CASSLARGQGHTEAFF
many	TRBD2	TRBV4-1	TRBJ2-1	TGCGCCAGCAGCCAAGAGGTACCCGGTCTAGCGGGGCCCAATGAGCAGTTCTTC	CASSQEVPGLAGPNEQFF
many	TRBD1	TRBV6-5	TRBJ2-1	TGTGCCAGCAGTCCCTGGGACAGGTACAATGAGCAGTTCTTC	CASSPWDRYNEQFF
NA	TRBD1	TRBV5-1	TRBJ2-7	TGCGCCAGCAGTCGGGGACAGGGTGAGGGCTACGAGCAGTACTTC	CASSRGQGEGYEQYF
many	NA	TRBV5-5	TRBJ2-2	TGTGCCAGCAGCCGGAGGGACTTTCTAAGGGAGCTGTTTTTT	CASSRRDFLRELFF
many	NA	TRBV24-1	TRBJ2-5	TGTGCCACCAGTGTACAGGGGGGGGAGACCCAGTACTTC	CATSVQGGETQYF
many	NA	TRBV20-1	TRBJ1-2	TGCAGTGCGGAACGAGGTGGCTATGGCTACACCTTC	CSAERGGYGYTF
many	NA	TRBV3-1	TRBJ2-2	TGTGCCAGCAGCCACGGACAGCCGTGGACCGGGGAGCTGTTTTTT	CASSHGQPWTGELFF
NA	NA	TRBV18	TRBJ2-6	TGTGCCAGCTCACCGGCAGGGATAGTAAATGGGGCCAACGTCCTGACTTTC	CASSPAGIVNGANVLTF
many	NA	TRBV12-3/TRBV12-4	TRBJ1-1	TGTGCCAGCAGTTTCGGCAGGGAAGCTTTCTTT	CASSFGREAFF
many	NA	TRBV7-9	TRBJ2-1	TGTGCCAGCAGCATTAAGGGCAGTTTCAATGAGCAGTTCTTC	CASSIKGSFNEQFF
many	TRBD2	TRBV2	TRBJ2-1	TGTGCCAGCAGCAAGACTAGCGGGGGACCCCCGTTCTTC	CASSKTSGGPPFF
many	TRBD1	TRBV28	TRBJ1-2	TGTGCCAGCAGTTTATCCGGACAGGGGACTGTCGGCTACACCTTC	CASSLSGQGTVGYTF
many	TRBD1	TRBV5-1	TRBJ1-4	TGCGCCAGCAGCCCTTTCGGACAGGGCGCGGGAGAAAAACTGTTTTTT	CASSPFGQGAGEKLFF
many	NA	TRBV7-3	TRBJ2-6	TGTGCCAGCAGCTTAAGGGTCAACGGGGACTCTGGGGCCAACGTCCTGACTTTC	CASSLRVNGDSGANVLTF
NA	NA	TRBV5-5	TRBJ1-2	TGTGCCAGCAGCTTTCCGACTAACTATGGCTACACCTTC	CASSFPTNYGYTF
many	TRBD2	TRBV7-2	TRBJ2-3	TGTGCCAGCAGCGTGCAAAGCGGGGGGAGCACAGATACGCAGTATTTT	CASSVQSGGSTDTQYF
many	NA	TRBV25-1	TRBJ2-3	TGTGCCAGCAGTGATCCCGGCCTCACAGATACGCAGTATTTT	CASSDPGLTDTQYF
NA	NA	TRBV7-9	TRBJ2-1	TGTGCCAGCAGCCTACTAGCCGCCCTTCTGCCCCATGAGCAGTTCTTC	CASSLLAALLPHEQFF
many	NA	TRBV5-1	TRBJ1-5	TGCGCCAGCAGCTGGAGGGGGGGCGATCAGCCCCAGCATTTT	CASSWRGGDQPQHF
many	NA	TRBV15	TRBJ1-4	TGTGCCACCAGCAGAGATCCCCCACAGGGCGGTAATGAAAAACTGTTTTTT	CATSRDPPQGGNEKLFF